This entry lists 20 T cell receptor beta chains sequenced from one sample in a study of T cell responses to AZD1222 COVID-19 vaccine (dated by TCRdb to the early 2020s). What this sample's time point label stands for: about 28 days (+/-7) after the second vaccine dose. The method was the immunoSEQ multiplex PCR assay. The immuneACCESS repertoire file appears here via TCRdb, limited to in-frame rearrangements. These files lack a portion of the clones; in checked studies, under half of the deficit traces to unresolved V genes, and the cause of the others is not known. The sample table lists about 140,000 clones, roughly 86% of them with a count of one. The ten most abundant clones make up about 5.4% of the sample. Sequencing was performed on peripheral blood, taken 28 days after the second AZD1222 dose. The receptor source for this set is an adult who received the AZD1222 COVID-19 vaccine.

This clone has a handful of counts. V is TRBV14 and J is TRBJ2-3; no clear D gene. The CDR3 contains 19 residues. The V end was cut by 0 bases, the J end by 6 bases, with 25 bases between. Germline V CDR1 and CDR2: SGHDN, FVKESK. The DNA of the CDR3 is TGTGCCAGCAGCCAAGACGGACCGTCGAATCCAATAAAACCCGATACGCAGTATTTT. Residues: CASSQDGPSNPIKPDTQYF.

The chain links TRBV10-1 to TRBJ1-5; D gene unclear. V shed 8 bases and J shed 2 bases, with 13 bases lying between them. The germline V gene encodes CDR1 WNHNN and CDR2 SYGVQD (reference sequence). The CDR3 is 14 residues long. CDR3 in DNA: TGCGCCAGCTACGAGGGTAGGGGCAATCAGCCCCAGCATTTT. Translated: CASYEGRGNQPQHF.

The rearrangement joins TRBV5-1 to TRBJ1-1; 12 bases match TRBD1. Per the germline V gene, CDR1 is SGHRS and CDR2 is YFSETQ. This CDR3 is 16 amino acids long. V lost 2 bases to trimming and J lost 5 bases; unmatched junction nucleotides: 7. The CDR3 is CASSLGDRGLLTEAFF. CDR3 nucleotides: TGCGCCAGCAGCTTAGGGGACAGGGGGCTGTTGACTGAAGCTTTCTTT.

The chain joins TRBV10-2 to TRBJ2-4, with TRBD1 as a possible D gene (5 bases). The V gene lost 6 bases and the J gene lost 2 bases, with 11 bases spanning the gap. Germline V gives CDR1 WSHSY, CDR2 SAAADI. The CDR3 is 14 residues long. CDR3 sequence reads: CASSLRDTKNIQYF. The CDR3 DNA reads TGCGCCAGCAGCCTCAGGGATACCAAAAACATTCAGTACTTC.

The gene calls are TRBV6-2 or TRBV6-3 and TRBJ1-5; D gene ambiguous. The V gene's germline CDR1 is MNHEY and CDR2 SVGEGT. The CDR3 runs to 13 residues. V lost 4 bases and J 6 bases, leaving 10 bases between the germline ends. The CDR3 DNA reads as TGTGCCAGCAGTTTTTCAGATGGTCAGCCCCAGCATTTT. Encoded protein: CASSFSDGQPQHF.

This sequence joins TRBV6-5 and TRBJ1-4; D ambiguous. V gave up 6 bases and J gave up 6 bases, with 11 bases separating them. This CDR3 is built from 13 residues. Germline V CDR1 and CDR2: MNHEY, SVGAGI. CDR3 in DNA: TGTGCCAGCAGCCCGGGGTTTGATGAAAAACTGTTTTTT. Its translation: CASSPGFDEKLFF.

The chain couples TRBV25-1 to TRBJ2-1, with D hard to call. Trimming stripped 4 bases from V and 2 bases from J, with 12 bases between. The CDR3 totals 15 residues. CDR1 is MGHDK, CDR2 SYGVNS, per germline. CDR3 sequence (DNA): TGTGCCAGCAGTGGGCCCCTTACAACCTACAATGAGCAGTTCTTC. Translating it yields CASSGPLTTYNEQFF.

This clone was found once. The chain joins TRBV12-3 or TRBV12-4 to TRBJ1-1; TRBD1 might be the D (6 bases). The CDR3 is 13 residues long. V lost 6 bases to trimming and J lost 4 bases, with 12 bases between them. In DNA, the CDR3 is TGTGCCAGCAGCCCAGGGGTGGGCACTGAAGCTTTCTTT. It encodes CASSPGVGTEAFF.

The chain is built from TRBV7-8 and TRBJ1-1, with a tentative D call TRBD1 (6 bases). Germline assignment: CDR1 SGHVS and CDR2 FQNEAQ. CDR3 length: 15 residues. Deletions cut 5 bases from V and 4 bases from J, with 17 bases between. The CDR3 region has the DNA TGTGCCAGCAGCGAAGCCCACAGGGAGGCCACTGAAGCTTTCTTT. Its translation is CASSEAHREATEAFF.

The chain combines TRBV4-1 with TRBJ2-1; 13 nucleotides line up with TRBD2. CDR1 and CDR2 (germline): MGHRA, YSYEKL. CDR3 length equals 15 residues. J lost 12 bases, V lost 4 bases, and 9 bases had no gene match. CDR3 in DNA: TGCGCCAGCAGCCCAACCGGGACTAGCGGGGCCGGGCAGTTCTTC. It translates to CASSPTGTSGAGQFF.

The V and J genes are TRBV7-2 and TRBJ2-2, with D perhaps TRBD2 (5 bases). Germline lookup yields CDR1 SGHTA and CDR2 FQGNSA. The CDR3 is 15 amino acids. V dropped 0 bases and J dropped 4 bases, with 9 bases sitting between them. The CDR3 sequence: CASSLARVGTGELFF. CDR3 DNA: TGTGCCAGCAGCTTAGCGAGGGTGGGCACCGGGGAGCTGTTTTTT.

The chain links TRBV12-5 to TRBJ2-3; D possibly matches TRBD1 or TRBD2 (5 bases each). V lost 1 base and J lost 2, with 10 bases in between. Germline values: CDR1 LGHNT, CDR2 FRNRAP. The CDR3 has 15 residues. The CDR3 protein is CASGLDVGVTDTQYF. In DNA, the CDR3 is TGTGCTAGTGGTTTGGACGTGGGGGTCACAGATACGCAGTATTTT.

This clone has just a few counts. V usage is TRBV11-2 and J usage is TRBJ1-1; D unclear. Germline V gene sequence: CDR1 SGHAT, CDR2 FQNNGV. Trimming removed 0 bases from V and 7 bases from J, with 9 bases in between. The CDR3 spans 13 residues. CDR3 loop: CASSLDVRSEAFF. The CDR3 DNA is TGTGCCAGCAGCTTAGATGTCCGGAGTGAAGCTTTCTTT.

The J gene is TRBJ1-5, the V gene TRBV9; the D gene is possibly TRBD1 (5 bases). Trimming pared 0 bases from V and 5 bases from J, leaving 12 bases between. Germline values: CDR1 SGDLS, CDR2 YYNGEE. This CDR3 has 15 residues. For the CDR3, the DNA is TGTGCCAGCAGCGTAGGAGGACAACCACATCAGCCCCAGCATTTT. Protein sequence: CASSVGGQPHQPQHF.

This clone was detected once. The chain employs TRBV11-3 and TRBJ1-5, with D unclear. The germline V gene has CDR1 SGHNT and CDR2 YENEEA. Deletions cut 5 bases from V and 5 bases from J, with 10 bases between. This CDR3 comprises 13 residues. Here the CDR3 DNA reads TGTGCCAGCAGCCCCCGGGCTGATCAGCCCCAGCATTTT. Translating gives CASSPRADQPQHF.

This chain connects TRBV6-1 to TRBJ1-1, with D unresolved. The CDR3 runs to 13 residues. Per the germline V gene, CDR1 is MNHNS and CDR2 is SASEGT. Between the trimmed V and J ends, which lost 7 bases and 6 bases, there was a span of 15 bases. Written as DNA, the CDR3 is TGTGCCAGCACCCTACTACCGAGAGCTGAAGCTTTCTTT. Amino acid sequence: CASTLLPRAEAFF.

This chain joins TRBV11-3 and TRBJ2-2, with TRBD1 matching 8 bases. Losses at the gene ends were 8 bases for V and 5 bases for J; bases not matched to a gene: 4. Germline V CDR1 and CDR2: SGHNT, YENEEA. The CDR3 length is 13 residues. In nucleotides, the CDR3 is TGTGCCAGCGCCAGACAGGGGACCGGGGAGCTGTTTTTT. Translating it yields CASARQGTGELFF.

The CDR3 DNA sequence: TGTGCCAGGCTCATTCCCGGACACCCCACCGGGGAGCTGTTTTTT. This translates into CARLIPGHPTGELFF. V and J are TRBV2 and TRBJ2-2; possibly TRBD1 for D (5 bases). The CDR3 totals 15 residues. V was trimmed by 9 bases and J by 4 bases, leaving 18 bases between them. Germline lookup yields CDR1 SNHLY and CDR2 FYNNEI.

This rearrangement joins TRBV2 to TRBJ1-1; D might be TRBD1 (5 bases). CDR3 length: 12 residues. Deletions cut 8 bases from V and 10 bases from J, with 17 bases between. CDR1 and CDR2 from the germline V gene are SNHLY and FYNNEI. The CDR3 is CASGGLDQGAFF. CDR3 nucleotides: TGTGCCAGCGGGGGATTAGATCAGGGAGCTTTCTTT.

The rearrangement joins TRBV11-2 to TRBJ2-5; D is ambiguous. Per the germline V gene, CDR1 is SGHAT and CDR2 is FQNNGV. With 5 bases removed from V and 4 bases from J, the gap between germline ends came to 8 bases. This CDR3 comprises 12 residues. The CDR3 DNA reads as TGTGCCAGCAGCCCCGAAGGAGAGACCCAGTACTTC. Protein product: CASSPEGETQYF.